This T cell receptor (beta chain) is drawn from a study of CD8+CD57+ T cells in acquired aplastic anemia. TCR beta VDJ and CDR3 were profiled, and genomic DNA was the template. Each CDR3 protein gets one entry after TCRdb re-called the reads with MiXCR. This sample has about 150,000 distinct CDR3 sequences, with around two fifths found just once. Germline CDR1 reads ENHRY; CDR2 reads SYGVKD. This CDR3 has 15 amino acids. In regard to this clonotype: A junction boundary mismatches the germline segment, possibly from a read error.

This sequence originates from a human donor in good health, serving as a control. Sample: sorted CD4+, CD8+, or CD8+CD57+ T cells (not recorded which) from PBMCs. This rearrangement joins TRBV10-3 to TRBJ1-3; D gene unclear. The CDR3 sequence: CAISEKYLSGSTIYF. The CDR3 DNA follows: TGTGCCATCAGTGAGAAATACCTCTCTGGAAGCACCATATATTTT.